A selection of T cell receptor beta chains follows, all from one sample in a study of T-cell reconstitution after alpha-beta-depleted transplantation in children. TCRdb recomputed calls from the PCR reads with MiXCR, one row per CDR3 protein. Of hundreds of thousands of distinct CDR3 sequences listed, 10% are singletons. The sequencing used PBMCs from the stem cell graft donor, collected from the stem cell graft. The source is a human donor who donated a stem cell graft to a child with acute myeloid leukemia. Both conserved end residues are part of each CDR3. A D gene is named only where the DNA matches it firmly. The size of a clone is reported for some rows only, either as once, few or many, or as a class for expanded clones.

D	V	size	J	DNA	CDR3
NA	TRBV29-1	many	TRBJ1-3	TGCAGCGTTGCCGATAGTCACTCTGGAAACACCATATATTTT	CSVADSHSGNTIYF
TRBD2	TRBV7-3	NA	TRBJ2-2	TGTGCCAGCAGCTCCCTGGTACTCGGGACTAGCGGAGCCGGGGAGCTGTTTTTT	CASSSLVLGTSGAGELFF
NA	TRBV30	NA	TRBJ1-1	TGTGCCTGGATCTCGACTGCGGCTTTCTTT	CAWISTAAFF
TRBD2	TRBV11-2	NA	TRBJ2-3	TGTGCCAGCAGCTTAGGTGGTAGCGGGAGCGATACGCAGTATTTT	CASSLGGSGSDTQYF
TRBD2	TRBV4-3	NA	TRBJ2-5	TGCGCCAGCAGCCAAGATGGGGGGGAGGGCCGGACCCAGTACTTC	CASSQDGGEGRTQYF
NA	TRBV5-1	NA	TRBJ2-3	TGCGCCAGCAGCTTGGCCGTTGTCACAGATACGCAGTATTTT	CASSLAVVTDTQYF
NA	TRBV7-2	NA	TRBJ2-2	TGTGCCAGCAGCTTCAGTAGGGCGAACACCGGGGAGCTGTTTTTT	CASSFSRANTGELFF
TRBD1	TRBV20-1	few	TRBJ2-7	TGCAGTGCTAGAGGTACAGACAGGGATTACGAGCAGTACTTC	CSARGTDRDYEQYF
NA	TRBV7-8	many	TRBJ2-2	TGTGCCAGCAGCTTAGTACTCGCGGGGGAGCTGTTTTTT	CASSLVLAGELFF
TRBD1	TRBV5-1	NA	TRBJ2-1	TGCGCCAGCAGCTCCCAAACAGGGGGAATTAACAATGAGCAGTTCTTC	CASSSQTGGINNEQFF
NA	TRBV6-6	many	TRBJ1-2	TGTGCCAGCAGCCCGGGGGACTATGGCTACACCTTC	CASSPGDYGYTF
NA	TRBV6-1	NA	TRBJ2-5	TGTGCCAGCAGTCGAGGGGGGGGAGCGGGACAAGAGACCCAGTACTTC	CASSRGGGAGQETQYF
TRBD1	TRBV3-1	NA	TRBJ2-3	TGTGCCAGCAGCTACGGACAGGGCGGCGGGACAGATACGCAGTATTTT	CASSYGQGGGTDTQYF
NA	TRBV2	NA	TRBJ1-2	TGTGCCAGCACAGACCCGAACTATGGCTACACCTTC	CASTDPNYGYTF
NA	TRBV7-9	few	TRBJ2-7	TGTGCCAGCAGCTCAATCGAGAGCCTCGAGCAGTACTTC	CASSSIESLEQYF
NA	TRBV20-1	few	TRBJ2-7	TGCAGTGCTAGATTACCGGGACACATCTCCTACGAGCAGTACTTC	CSARLPGHISYEQYF